These 29 T cell receptor beta chains came from one sample sequenced in a study of CD8 T cells in Susac syndrome. Roughly 0.45 to 1 ug RNA was reverse transcribed with random hexamers. TCRdb independently ran MiXCR on the immunoSEQ multiplex PCR reads; one entry per CDR3 protein. The repertoire holds tens of thousands of distinct CDR3 sequences, 85% to 95% seen once, with 0.46% in the top ten. The sample comprised CD8+ T cells from PBMCs. The source of these receptors is a human donor with Susac syndrome.

The CDR3 loop is CASSPIGLAGNEQYF. The CDR3 DNA reads TGTGCCAGCAGCCCTATCGGACTAGCGGGAAACGAGCAGTACTTC. The chain links TRBV6-5 to TRBJ2-7; 12 nucleotides line up with TRBD2. CDR1 is MNHEY and CDR2 is SVGAGI in the germline V gene. The CDR3 totals 15 residues. V was clipped by 6 bases and J by 5 bases; unmatched bases: 8.

This chain uses TRBV2 with TRBJ2-7, with D uncertain. Germline V CDR1 and CDR2: SNHLY, FYNNEI. V lost 3 bases and J 0 bases, leaving 9 bases between the germline ends. This CDR3 is 14 amino acids long. The CDR3 sequence is CASSDGWSSYEQYF. The CDR3, as DNA: TGTGCCAGCAGTGACGGGTGGAGCTCCTACGAGCAGTACTTC.

The chain carries TRBV7-6 and TRBJ1-2, with 7 bases fitting TRBD1. Germline-derived CDR1 and CDR2 are SGHVS and FNYEAQ. V was pared by 1 base and J by 6 bases, with 11 bases of the junction left unmatched. The length of the CDR3 is 16 residues. The CDR3 bases are TGTGCCAGCAGCTTAGGTGGGGTGACAGGGACGGATGGCTACACCTTC. Residues: CASSLGGVTGTDGYTF.

The V gene is TRBV19, the J gene TRBJ2-7; a weak D match, TRBD2 (6 bases). There are 14 residues in the CDR3. Germline lookup yields CDR1 LNHDA and CDR2 SQIVND (reference sequence). Trimming pared 5 bases from V and 1 base from J, leaving 12 bases between. The CDR3 protein is CASSEEGRSYEQYF. For the CDR3, the DNA is TGTGCCAGTAGTGAGGAGGGAAGATCCTACGAGCAGTACTTC.

The rearrangement links TRBV29-1 to TRBJ2-1, with a tentative D call TRBD2 (5 bases). In germline, CDR1 is SQVTM, CDR2 ANQGSEA. The CDR3 consists of 12 residues. CDR3 region: CSGLGVEGEQFF. CDR3 DNA sequence: TGCTCCGGGCTTGGGGTTGAGGGTGAGCAGTTCTTC.

The V and J genes are TRBV29-1 and TRBJ1-4; D remains unclear. The CDR3 is 13 residues long. Germline V gene data show CDR1 as SQVTM and CDR2 as ANQGSEA. Trimming took off 6 bases at V and 6 bases at J, with 14 bases between the two ends. In nucleotides, the CDR3 is TGCAGCGTCTCTTTCGACCTGGATGAAAAACTGTTTTTT. Amino acid sequence: CSVSFDLDEKLFF.

The chain links TRBV30 to TRBJ1-1; 9 bases agree with TRBD1. Germline CDR1 and CDR2: GTSNPN and SVGIG (reference sequence). Trimming cost V 5 bases and J 1 base; bases outside gene matches: 2. The CDR3 contains 13 residues. The CDR3 loop reads CAWGQGSNTEAFF. In DNA form, the CDR3 reads TGTGCCTGGGGACAGGGGTCGAACACTGAAGCTTTCTTT.

The J gene is TRBJ1-5, the V gene TRBV20-1; D may be TRBD1 (6 bases). The CDR3 extends over 16 amino acids. CDR1 is DFQATT, CDR2 SNEGSKA, per germline (reference sequence). The V end was cut by 0 bases, the J end by 4 bases, with 16 bases between. In DNA form, the CDR3 reads TGCAGTGCTAGAGAGAGGACAGTTGCTGGAAATCAGCCCCAGCATTTT. This sequence encodes CSARERTVAGNQPQHF.

The chain carries TRBV19 and TRBJ2-1; D remains unclear. This CDR3 is built from 15 residues. V was trimmed by 3 bases and J by 4 bases, leaving 13 bases between them. Germline loops: CDR1 LNHDA, CDR2 SQIVND (reference sequence). As DNA, the CDR3 is TGTGCCAGTAGTATTGGGCCCCAAGAGTACAATGAGCAGTTCTTC. This encodes CASSIGPQEYNEQFF.

The count of this clonotype is one. Here the CDR3 reads CASSPSSDNEQFF. CDR3 nucleotide sequence: TGTGCCAGTAGCCCTAGTTCGGACAATGAGCAGTTCTTC. The chain uses TRBV19 and TRBJ2-1; D is uncertain. The germline CDR1 and CDR2 sequences are LNHDA and SQIVND (reference sequence). The CDR3 consists of 13 residues. The V end was cut by 6 bases, the J end by 5 bases, with 11 bases between.

The chain has TRBV27 and TRBJ2-7; D remains unclear. In germline, CDR1 is MNHEY, CDR2 SMNVEV (reference sequence). The CDR3 spans 12 residues. Trimming shortened V by 6 bases and J by 2 bases, and 8 bases separated the two germline ends. CDR3 sequence: CASSNLTYEQYF. DNA for the CDR3: TGTGCCAGCAGCAACCTTACCTACGAGCAGTACTTC.

V is TRBV4-1 and J is TRBJ2-3; either TRBD1 or TRBD2 may fit D (6 bases each). The CDR3 contains 15 residues. With 0 bases removed from V and 2 bases from J, the gap between germline ends came to 9 bases. Germline CDR1 and CDR2: MGHRA and YSYEKL. The DNA for the CDR3 is TGCGCCAGCAGCCAAGAGGGGGGCCACACAGATACGCAGTATTTT. Translating gives CASSQEGGHTDTQYF.

CDR3 nucleotide sequence: TGCAGTGCTAGAGATCCCCAGGGTATTCAGAGCTATGGCTACACCTTC. Protein product: CSARDPQGIQSYGYTF. This chain uses TRBV20-1 with TRBJ1-2; perhaps TRBD1 as D (5 bases). Between the trimmed V and J ends, which lost 0 bases and 4 bases, there was a span of 18 bases. The V gene's germline CDR1 is DFQATT and CDR2 SNEGSKA (reference sequence). The CDR3 sequence is 16 residues long.

The chain couples TRBV27 to TRBJ2-3; D is undetermined. From germline, CDR1 is MNHEY and CDR2 SMNVEV (reference sequence). Trimming removed 6 bases from V and 3 bases from J, with 16 bases in between. The CDR3 runs to 15 residues. CDR3 sequence reads: CASSPQPVSTDTQYF. CDR3 DNA sequence: TGTGCCAGCAGCCCACAACCGGTCTCAACAGATACGCAGTATTTT.

The rearrangement uses TRBV29-1 and TRBJ1-2, with D perhaps TRBD1 (5 bases). Germline lookup yields CDR1 SQVTM and CDR2 ANQGSEA. The V end lost 0 bases, the J end lost 3 bases, and 11 bases lay between the germline ends. CDR3 length equals 14 residues. CDR3 coding DNA: TGCAGCGTTGAAGATGGGACGGAGGACTATGGCTACACCTTC. As protein: CSVEDGTEDYGYTF.

The V gene is TRBV28, the J gene TRBJ1-2, with a tentative D call TRBD1 (5 bases). The CDR3 has 13 amino acids. Germline lookup yields CDR1 MDHEN and CDR2 SYDVKM. The V end was cut by 4 bases, the J end by 6 bases, with 12 bases between. This chain's CDR3 is CASSYSAGDGYTF. DNA for the CDR3: TGTGCCAGCAGTTACTCGGCGGGGGATGGCTACACCTTC.

This clonotype has just a few counts. The CDR3 sequence: CASSWDRGTEAFF. DNA for the CDR3: TGTGCCAGCAGTTGGGACCGGGGAACTGAAGCTTTCTTT. The rearrangement links TRBV28 to TRBJ1-1; a possible D gene is TRBD1 (5 bases). Germline-derived CDR1 and CDR2 are MDHEN and SYDVKM. This CDR3 comprises 13 residues. Trimming pared 4 bases from V and 5 bases from J, leaving 11 bases between.

This sequence joins TRBV3-1 and TRBJ2-2, with TRBD2 identical over 10 bases. Germline values: CDR1 LGHDT, CDR2 YNNKEL (reference sequence). V gave up 1 base and J gave up 6 bases; unmatched junction bases: 5. The CDR3 sequence is 16 residues long. This CDR3 is CASSQVGTSDAGELFF. The CDR3 region has the DNA TGTGCCAGCAGCCAAGTAGGGACTAGCGATGCCGGGGAGCTGTTTTTT.

In its sample, this clonotype was seen a few times. The chain recombines TRBV7-8 with TRBJ2-3; TRBD1 matches at 7 bases. Germline CDR1 and CDR2: SGHVS and FQNEAQ. This CDR3 has 15 residues. V shed 5 bases and J 0 bases; nucleotides not matched to a gene: 5. CDR3 loop: CASSPGQTSTDTQYF. Here the CDR3 DNA reads TGTGCCAGCAGCCCGGGACAGACTAGCACAGATACGCAGTATTTT.

The rearrangement joins TRBV4-1 to TRBJ2-2; D is undetermined. V was pared by 1 base and J by 6 bases, with 9 bases between. CDR1 MGHRA and CDR2 YSYEKL come from the germline V gene. The CDR3 covers 14 residues. The chain's CDR3 is CASSQVQFAGELFF. The CDR3 bases are TGCGCCAGCAGCCAAGTCCAGTTTGCCGGGGAGCTGTTTTTT.

The chain employs TRBV15 and TRBJ2-7; TRBD1 matches at 7 bases. There are 14 residues in the CDR3. The germline gives CDR1 LNHNV, CDR2 YYDKDF (reference sequence). Losses at the gene ends were 5 bases for V and 2 bases for J; bases not matched to a gene: 6. The CDR3 coding sequence is TGTGCCACCAGCTCCCGGGACAGAACCTACGAGCAGTACTTC. Amino acid sequence: CATSSRDRTYEQYF.

The V call is TRBV28, the J call TRBJ2-3; D not resolved. In germline, CDR1 is MDHEN, CDR2 SYDVKM. Between the trimmed V and J ends, which lost 2 bases and 3 bases, there was a span of 6 bases. There are 13 residues in the CDR3. The CDR3 protein is CASSLVDTDTQYF. The CDR3 DNA reads TGTGCCAGCAGTTTAGTCGATACAGATACGCAGTATTTT.

The J gene is TRBJ2-1, the V gene TRBV6-5; 13 positions agree with TRBD2. The CDR3 consists of 17 residues. V trimming: 2 bases; J trimming: 1 base; junction bases outside the gene matches: 2. Germline V gene data show CDR1 as MNHEY and CDR2 as SVGAGI. This chain's CDR3 is CASSYPGLAGSYNEQFF. For the CDR3, the DNA is TGTGCCAGCAGTTACCCGGGACTAGCGGGATCCTACAATGAGCAGTTCTTC.

The chain recombines TRBV20-1 with TRBJ1-2; TRBD1 might be the D (5 bases). The CDR3 contains 12 residues. Germline V lookup: CDR1 DFQATT, CDR2 SNEGSKA (reference sequence). Trimming took off 1 base at V and 10 bases at J, with 13 bases between the two ends. For the CDR3, the DNA is TGCAGTGCTAGAGCCGGGGCATTGTACTACACCTTC. Amino acid sequence: CSARAGALYYTF.

V usage is TRBV5-8 and J usage is TRBJ2-5; 11 bases map to TRBD1. CDR1 and CDR2 (germline): SGHTS, YDEGEE. The CDR3 extends over 15 amino acids. J gave up 3 bases and V 2 bases, and 3 bases lay outside the gene matches. The CDR3 coding sequence is TGTGCCAGCAGCTTCGGACAGGGGGCGGAAGAGACCCAGTACTTC. Its translation is CASSFGQGAEETQYF.

The rearrangement joins TRBV3-1 to TRBJ1-1; TRBD1 might be the D (5 bases). Trimming took 2 bases from V and 1 from J, leaving 11 bases between them. CDR1 and CDR2 from the germline V gene are LGHDT and YNNKEL (reference sequence). The CDR3 runs to 15 residues. The CDR3 sequence: CASSQTGTENTEAFF. In DNA, the CDR3 is TGTGCCAGCAGCCAAACCGGGACCGAGAACACTGAAGCTTTCTTT.

The chain couples TRBV19 to TRBJ2-7, with 9 bases fitting TRBD1. V trimming: 3 bases; J trimming: 5 bases; junction bases outside the gene matches: 8. The germline V gene encodes CDR1 LNHDA and CDR2 SQIVND (reference sequence). CDR3 size: 15 residues. CDR3 DNA: TGTGCCAGTAGTATCTGGGGACAGGGAGACAACGAGCAGTACTTC. Translation: CASSIWGQGDNEQYF.

CDR3 coding DNA: TGTGCCAGCAGCTTCGGACAGGCGGATCAGCCCCAGCATTTT. It yields the protein CASSFGQADQPQHF. The rearrangement links TRBV7-9 to TRBJ1-5, with 7 bases lining up with TRBD1. CDR1 and CDR2 from the germline V gene are SEHNR and FQNEAQ (reference sequence). J gave up 5 bases and V 3 bases, and 4 bases lay outside the gene matches. The CDR3 totals 14 residues.

The CDR3 DNA is TGCGCCAGCAGCCAAGACAGGGCGAGCTCCTACGAGCAGTACTTC. Amino acid sequence: CASSQDRASSYEQYF. This chain links TRBV4-3 with TRBJ2-7; D possibly corresponds to TRBD1 (5 bases). Trimming shortened V by 0 bases and J by 0 bases, and 9 bases separated the two germline ends. Germline V gene lookup returns CDR1 LGHNA and CDR2 YSLEER. The CDR3 spans 15 residues.